These 2 T cell receptor beta chains were all obtained from the same sample, sequenced in a study of cytomegalovirus exposure and HLA in healthy donors. Researchers ran the PCR with 60 Vbeta and 13 Jbeta primers. Profiling relied on immunoSEQ multiplex PCR, and the TCRdb table lists in-frame clones only, not all of them. The sample has around 67,000 clones, 55% to 80% seen once. Material: PBMCs. These receptors were obtained from a woman aged 45-65 years in good health and CMV-seronegative.

V usage is TRBV7-2 and J usage is TRBJ2-2; no clear D. There are 14 residues in the CDR3. V was cut by 2 bases and J by 5 bases, with 9 bases left in between. In germline, CDR1 is SGHTA, CDR2 FQGNSA. This CDR3 reads CASSLFAVTGELFF. The CDR3 nucleotides are TGTGCCAGCAGCTTATTTGCGGTTACCGGGGAGCTGTTTTTT.

The rearrangement uses TRBV2 and TRBJ1-2, with D unresolved. V lost 7 bases and J 4 bases, leaving 7 bases between the germline ends. Germline CDR1 and CDR2: SNHLY and FYNNEI. This CDR3 spans 11 amino acids. The CDR3 coding sequence is TGTGCCAGCACCCGACTCTATGGCTACACCTTC. It translates to CASTRLYGYTF.